The 9 T cell receptor gamma chains in this list originate from one sample, sequenced in a study of Vδ1+ human thymocytes. No antigen has been identified for these receptors. Extracted RNA was reverse transcribed into cDNA. CDR3 amplicons came from multiplex PCR with pooled V-gene forward and constant-region reverse primers. TCRdb reanalyzed the multiplex PCR reads using CATT. Found here are about 6,500 gamma-chain clones, approximately 42% of them singletons; the top ten hold under 2%. Study conclusions and caveats: In the thymus, TRG and TRD repertoires looked highly polyclonal with Gaussian CDR3 lengths.

The sequenced material came from Vdelta1+ gamma-delta thymocytes from the thymus. Regarding subset: FACS-sorted CD3+ TCRalphabeta- TCRVdelta1+ TCRVdelta2- thymocytes. These receptors originate from a boy under two years old who had congenital heart surgery.

About this clone itself: The same CDR3 also results from other DNA sequences found in this sample. V is TRGV3 and J is TRGJ1 or TRGJ2. Because TCRdb records no J gene, it was assigned here through a match of the DNA to germline. Germline trimming cut 0 bases from V and 6 bases from J; bases unmatched to any gene: 5. Germline V gene lookup returns CDR1 VTNTFY and CDR2 YDVSTARD (reference sequence). CDR3 length equals 13 residues. The CDR3 spells CATWDRRAYKKLF. CDR3 nucleotides: TGTGCCACCTGGGACAGGCGAGCTTATAAGAAACTCTTT.

In its sample, this clone was seen a few times. The chain couples TRGV5 to TRGJ1 or TRGJ2. V was clipped by 5 bases and J by 5 bases; unmatched bases: 9. The CDR3 covers 13 residues. Germline V CDR1 and CDR2: VINAFY, YDVSNSKD. The CDR3 sequence: CATWARTHYKKLF. CDR3 bases: TGTGCCACCTGGGCCCGCACCCATTATAAGAAACTCTTT.

The chain combines TRGV5 with TRGJ1 or TRGJ2. The J gene is absent in TCRdb and was assigned here via DNA matching to germline. Germline CDR1 is VINAFY and CDR2 is YDVSNSKD. V shed 6 bases, J shed 3 bases, and the junction held 8 bases outside the gene matches. The CDR3 length is 13 residues. The CDR3 reads CATWHEGYYKKLF. The CDR3 DNA reads as TGTGCCACCTGGCACGAGGGTTATTATAAGAAACTCTTT.

In this sample, this clone turned up once. The chain uses TRGV3 and TRGJ1 or TRGJ2. The J gene is absent in TCRdb and was assigned here via DNA matching to germline. Trimming took 0 bases from V and 6 from J; bases not matched to a gene: 8. Germline CDR1 is VTNTFY and CDR2 is YDVSTARD (reference sequence). The CDR3 spans 14 residues. The CDR3 nucleotides are TGTGCCACCTGGGACAGGCCGGTTTGTTATAAGAAACTCTTT. It is translated as CATWDRPVCYKKLF.

V gene TRGV4 combines with J gene TRGJ1 or TRGJ2. Germline CDR1 and CDR2: EGSTGY and YDSYTSSV. This CDR3 is built from 14 residues. Trimming removed 0 bases from V and 7 bases from J; junction bases left unmatched: 9. As DNA, the CDR3 is TGTGCCACCTGGGATGGGCAGTTTTGGTATAAGAAACTCTTT. As protein: CATWDGQFWYKKLF.

This chain connects TRGV3 to TRGJ1 or TRGJ2. Here the J gene was assigned by germline matching of the DNA, as TCRdb has none. CDR3 length equals 14 residues. Trimming took 0 bases from V and 7 from J; bases not matched to a gene: 9. The germline CDR1 and CDR2 sequences are VTNTFY and YDVSTARD (reference sequence). Here the CDR3 reads CATWDRRVGYKKLF. The CDR3, as DNA: TGTGCCACCTGGGACAGGCGGGTGGGGTATAAGAAACTCTTT.

In this sample, this clone turned up a few times. The J gene is TRGJ1 or TRGJ2, the V gene TRGV5. In germline, CDR1 is VINAFY, CDR2 YDVSNSKD. V lost 3 bases and J lost 3; bases outside the gene matches: 11. This CDR3 is 15 amino acids long. CDR3 coding DNA: TGTGCCACCTGGGACCGCGTCTTTCTTTATTATAAGAAACTCTTT. Translated, it gives CATWDRVFLYYKKLF.

In this sample, this clone turned up once. The chain couples TRGV9 to TRGJP. TCRdb offers no J gene call, so here the DNA was matched to germline to obtain one. CDR1 GITISATS and CDR2 ISYDGTV come from the germline V gene (reference sequence). V trimming: 8 bases; J trimming: 7 bases; junction bases outside the gene matches: 11. The CDR3 runs to 16 residues. The CDR3 region is CALFSKAELGKKIKVF. In nucleotides, the CDR3 is TGTGCCTTGTTCTCTAAGGCCGAGTTGGGCAAAAAAATCAAGGTATTT.

V usage is TRGV9 and J usage is TRGJ1 or TRGJ2. TCRdb leaves out the J gene; it was filled in here by matching the DNA to germline. The CDR3 loop spans 11 amino acids. Germline values: CDR1 GITISATS, CDR2 ISYDGTV (reference sequence). The junction had 4 bases not matched to a gene; V was cut back by 2 bases and J by 9 bases. Here the CDR3 reads CALWEDPKKLF. The CDR3 DNA is TGTGCCTTGTGGGAGGATCCTAAGAAACTCTTT.